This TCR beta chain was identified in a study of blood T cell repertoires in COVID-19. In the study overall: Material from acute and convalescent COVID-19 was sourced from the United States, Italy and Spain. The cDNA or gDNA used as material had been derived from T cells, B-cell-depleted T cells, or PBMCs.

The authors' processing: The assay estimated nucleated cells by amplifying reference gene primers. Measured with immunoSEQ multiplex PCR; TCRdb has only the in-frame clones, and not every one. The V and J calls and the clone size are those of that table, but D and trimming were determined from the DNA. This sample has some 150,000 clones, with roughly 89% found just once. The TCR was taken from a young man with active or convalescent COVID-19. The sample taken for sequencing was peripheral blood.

CDR3 in amino acids: CASSRGPSVDTEAFF. DNA of the CDR3: TGCGCCAGCAGCCGCGGCCCTTCAGTAGACACTGAAGCTTTCTTT. The J gene is TRBJ1-1, the V gene TRBV4-1; D is uncertain. Germline CDR1 and CDR2: MGHRA and YSYEKL. The V end was cut by 4 bases, the J end by 3 bases, with 15 bases between. CDR3 length: 15 amino acids.